The 3 T cell receptor beta chains listed next were all sequenced from one sample in a study of preoperative IRX-2 immunotherapy in early breast cancer. Treatment specified: preoperative locoregional IRX-2 cytokine immunotherapy. Only in-frame clones appear in the TCRdb table, and some are missing; sequencing was by immunoSEQ multiplex PCR. This table has 5,000 to 7,000 clones, about 60% appearing once. The material was tumor tissue, obtained before IRX-2 immunotherapy. These receptors were taken from a human donor with breast cancer.

This clone was recorded once. This chain connects TRBV5-1 to TRBJ1-3; D gene unclear. This CDR3 is 15 amino acids long. The germline V and J ends were trimmed by 4 bases and 0 bases, with 11 bases remaining between them. Germline lookup yields CDR1 SGHRS and CDR2 YFSETQ. The CDR3 DNA reads as TGCGCCAGCAGCGAGGCGAGAAGCTCTGGAAACACCATATATTTT. Its translation: CASSEARSSGNTIYF.

The chain couples TRBV12-5 to TRBJ2-6; D unclear. The CDR3 length is 14 residues. Germline V gene data show CDR1 as LGHNT and CDR2 as FRNRAP. The CDR3 loop is CASNSTWKANVLTF. DNA for the CDR3: TGTGCCAGCAATTCGACCTGGAAGGCCAACGTCCTGACTTTC.

This chain connects TRBV18 to TRBJ1-1, with unresolved D. In germline, CDR1 is KGHSH, CDR2 LQKENI. This CDR3 contains 17 residues. V dropped 2 bases and J dropped 0 bases, with 16 bases sitting between them. For the CDR3, the DNA is TGTGCCAGCTCACCAGGGCTCGGGAGAGGGATGAACACTGAAGCTTTCTTT. Protein sequence: CASSPGLGRGMNTEAFF.